Each of the 26 T cell receptor beta chains below was sequenced from the same sample in a study of long-term antiretroviral therapy in people with HIV. Survey-level resolution applied to immunoSEQ assay v3.0. Clones were sequenced by immunoSEQ multiplex PCR, and TCRdb holds only the in-frame ones, with some missing. The data contain about 17,000 clones, 80% to 95% of them singletons. The sample in question was unsorted PBMCs, obtained 0.6 years after starting antiretroviral therapy. These receptors came from a woman between 35 and 50 years old with HIV.

The chain joins TRBV7-2 to TRBJ2-7; D unresolved. V shed 0 bases and J shed 7 bases, with 10 bases lying between them. The CDR3 covers 13 residues. Germline V CDR1 and CDR2: SGHTA, FQGNSA. The chain's CDR3 is CASSLALGREQYF. DNA of the CDR3: TGTGCCAGCAGCTTAGCGCTAGGGCGGGAGCAGTACTTC. Using reference TRBV7-2 and TRBJ2-7 for the parts outside the CDR3, the full variable domain is GAGVSQSPSNKVTEKGKDVELRCDPISGHTALYWYRQSLGQGLEFLIYFQGNSAPDKSGLPSDRFSAERTGGSVSTLTIQRTQQEDSAVYLCASSLALGREQYFGPGTRLTVT.

The J gene is TRBJ1-1, the V gene TRBV5-4; D uncertain. CDR3 length: 13 amino acids. Germline CDR1 reads SGHNT; CDR2 reads YYREEE (reference sequence). V was clipped by 3 bases and J by 8 bases, with 14 bases between them. CDR3 in amino acids: CASSSWTVGEAFF. In DNA, the CDR3 is TGTGCCAGCAGCTCATGGACGGTCGGGGAAGCTTTCTTT.

This clone has more than one count but fewer than ten. The chain uses TRBV7-9 and TRBJ1-2; 8 positions agree with TRBD1. With V trimmed by 5 bases and J by 8 bases, 16 bases remained unmatched. Germline CDR1 and CDR2: SEHNR and FQNEAQ (reference sequence). The CDR3 covers 16 residues. CDR3 region: CASSRSTGQAGGGYTF. The CDR3 coding sequence is TGTGCCAGCAGCAGGTCCACGGGACAGGCAGGTGGAGGCTACACCTTC.

The chain is built from TRBV5-1 and TRBJ1-1, with 9 bases lining up with TRBD1. The CDR3 length is 17 residues. V shed 1 base, J shed 4 bases, and the junction held 11 bases outside the gene matches. Germline loops: CDR1 SGHRS, CDR2 YFSETQ. The CDR3 nucleotides read TGCGCCAGCAGCTTGATCTCCGCCGGGACAGGGCGCACTGAAGCTTTCTTT. It yields the protein CASSLISAGTGRTEAFF.

The chain has TRBV5-1 and TRBJ1-3; tentatively, D is TRBD1 (5 bases). Trimming took off 3 bases at V and 0 bases at J, with 16 bases between the two ends. Germline V gives CDR1 SGHRS, CDR2 YFSETQ. The CDR3 consists of 17 residues. The CDR3 DNA reads TGCGCCAGCAGCTGGGGGGACGGACGTTTCTCTGGAAACACCATATATTTT. This encodes CASSWGDGRFSGNTIYF.

The gene calls are TRBV6-5 and TRBJ1-1; 7 bases fit TRBD1. Germline V gene data show CDR1 as MNHEY and CDR2 as SVGAGI. Trimming cost V 8 bases and J 4 bases; bases outside gene matches: 10. The CDR3 sequence is 14 residues long. The CDR3 DNA sequence: TGTGCCAGCCGCCTCGGACAGGCCAGCACTGAAGCTTTCTTT. This encodes CASRLGQASTEAFF.

The V and J genes are TRBV7-8 and TRBJ1-4; D ambiguous. The germline V gene encodes CDR1 SGHVS and CDR2 FQNEAQ. The V and J ends lost 2 bases and 5 bases respectively, with 12 bases between them. The CDR3 is 15 amino acids. CDR3 loop: CASSLYAVGNEKLFF. In DNA, the CDR3 is TGTGCCAGCAGCTTATACGCTGTCGGGAATGAAAAACTGTTTTTT.

The chain employs TRBV5-4 and TRBJ2-7, with D perhaps matching TRBD1 (6 bases). Germline CDR1 SGHNT, CDR2 YYREEE (reference sequence). The germline V and J ends were trimmed by 4 bases and 6 bases, with 17 bases remaining between them. This CDR3 contains 14 residues. In DNA form, the CDR3 reads TGTGCCAGCAGCAGACAGGCGTCAAGGGGCGAGCAGTACTTC. Translation gives CASSRQASRGEQYF.

The rearrangement uses TRBV29-1 and TRBJ1-5; D might be TRBD1 (6 bases). The CDR3 is 17 residues long. Trimming removed 4 bases at V and 2 bases at J, with 21 bases between. From germline, CDR1 is SQVTM and CDR2 ANQGSEA. Here the CDR3 DNA reads TGCAGCGTTGTGGAGGGGGGCAGTTTCGGCGGCAATCAGCCCCAGCATTTT. Encoded protein: CSVVEGGSFGGNQPQHF.

The V and J genes are TRBV7-2 and TRBJ2-5, with 9 positions matching TRBD2. Trimming at V came to 7 bases and at J to 0 bases, leaving 12 bases not matched to a gene. The CDR3 consists of 17 residues. Per germline, CDR1 SGHTA and CDR2 FQGNSA. CDR3 protein: CASNGVGLAGNQETQYF. The CDR3 nucleotides read TGTGCCAGCAACGGGGTCGGGCTAGCGGGGAACCAAGAGACCCAGTACTTC.

This chain links TRBV19 with TRBJ2-2; no clear D gene. Germline V gives CDR1 LNHDA, CDR2 SQIVND (reference sequence). The CDR3 has 15 amino acids. Trimming removed 2 bases from V and 1 base from J, with 8 bases in between. The CDR3, as DNA: TGTGCCAGTAGTATACGAGCCCGGAACACCGGGGAGCTGTTTTTT. Translated: CASSIRARNTGELFF. Combining the CDR3 with reference TRBV19 and TRBJ2-2 gives the whole variable domain DGGITQSPKYLFRKEGQNVTLSCEQNLNHDAMYWYRQDPGQGLRLIYYSQIVNDFQKGDIAEGYSVSREKKESFPLTVTSAQKNPTAFYLCASSIRARNTGELFFGEGSRLTVL.

This clone was counted a few times. The gene calls are TRBV2 and TRBJ1-1; D uncertain. The CDR3 runs to 11 residues. Looked up from germline, CDR1 is SNHLY and CDR2 is FYNNEI. Trimming removed 7 bases from V and 4 bases from J, with 7 bases in between. For the CDR3, the DNA is TGTGCCAGCAAGGCAGCCACTGAAGCTTTCTTT. Translating it yields CASKAATEAFF. Complete variable domain (other parts from reference TRBV2 and TRBJ1-1): EPEVTQTPSHQVTQMGQEVILRCVPISNHLYFYWYRQILGQKVEFLVSFYNNEISEKSEIFDDQFSVERPDGSNFTLKIRSTKLEDSAMYFCASKAATEAFFGQGTRLTVV.

This clone occurred a few times. The rearrangement joins TRBV6-5 to TRBJ1-2; 8 positions agree with TRBD1. The germline V gene encodes CDR1 MNHEY and CDR2 SVGAGI. The CDR3 has 13 amino acids. J was trimmed by 4 bases and V by 5 bases; bases with no gene match: 3. CDR3 residues: CASSQGQVYGYTF. For the CDR3, the DNA is TGTGCCAGCAGTCAGGGACAGGTCTATGGCTACACCTTC.

The chain combines TRBV7-9 with TRBJ2-7; 10 bases agree with TRBD2. The CDR3 runs to 16 residues. Germline CDR1 and CDR2: SEHNR and FQNEAQ (reference sequence). Trimming at V came to 7 bases and at J to 2 bases, leaving 11 bases not matched to a gene. The DNA for the CDR3 is TGTGCCAGCACCAAAGCCGGGACTAGCGCGACCTACGAGCAGTACTTC. Its protein product is CASTKAGTSATYEQYF.

This sequence joins TRBV7-9 and TRBJ1-4, with 8 bases fitting TRBD1. CDR1 and CDR2 (germline): SEHNR, FQNEAQ (reference sequence). CDR3 length equals 15 residues. J gave up 3 bases and V 11 bases, and 11 bases lay outside the gene matches. CDR3: CAGGGQGAPNEKLFF. CDR3 nucleotides: TGTGCCGGGGGCGGCCAGGGGGCGCCTAATGAAAAACTGTTTTTT.

As to this clone: Other DNA sequences of this sample code for an identical CDR3. The chain has TRBV30 and TRBJ1-1; D is unresolved. This CDR3 region has 13 residues. Per the germline V gene, CDR1 is GTSNPN and CDR2 is SVGIG (reference sequence). V was cut by 0 bases and J by 0 bases, with 5 bases left in between. The CDR3 DNA sequence: TGTGCCTGGAGTGTCTTGATGAACACTGAAGCTTTCTTT. This encodes CAWSVLMNTEAFF.

This clone was observed once. The chain has TRBV4-3 and TRBJ1-2; TRBD1 matches at 7 bases. The CDR3 is 13 amino acids. V was clipped by 0 bases and J by 6 bases; unmatched bases: 1. Germline CDR1 LGHNA, CDR2 YSLEER. The CDR3 here is CASSQDRGDGYTF. The CDR3 region has the DNA TGCGCCAGCAGCCAAGACAGGGGGGATGGCTACACCTTC.

The chain couples TRBV6-5 to TRBJ2-3, with D possibly matching TRBD1 (6 bases). There are 16 residues in the CDR3. Deletions cut 3 bases from V and 0 bases from J, with 13 bases between. Germline CDR1 is MNHEY and CDR2 is SVGAGI. The CDR3 region is CASSYLARGSTDTQYF. CDR3 DNA sequence: TGTGCCAGCAGTTATCTAGCCAGGGGTAGCACAGATACGCAGTATTTT.

The chain combines TRBV5-6 with TRBJ1-1, with a possible D match to TRBD1 (5 bases). Germline CDR1 reads SGHDT; CDR2 reads YYEEEE. This CDR3 has 14 amino acids. Trimming stripped 3 bases from V and 1 base from J, with 10 bases between. CDR3 protein: CASSWDFPNTEAFF. The CDR3 DNA is TGTGCCAGCAGCTGGGACTTCCCGAACACTGAAGCTTTCTTT.

V is TRBV6-5 and J is TRBJ1-3; possible D gene TRBD1, 5 bases. Trimming shortened V by 2 bases and J by 2 bases, and 13 bases separated the two germline ends. The CDR3 runs to 16 residues. Germline V gives CDR1 MNHEY, CDR2 SVGAGI. Here the CDR3 reads CASSYRGADTGNTIYF. The CDR3 DNA reads TGTGCCAGCAGTTACAGAGGGGCGGACACTGGAAACACCATATATTTT.

Worth noting for this clone: Mismatch with germline at one junction end may stem from a read error. The chain carries TRBV10-3 and TRBJ2-5, with D perhaps TRBD1 or TRBD2 (6 bases each). Germline V lookup: CDR1 ENHRY, CDR2 SYGVKD. The CDR3 contains 14 residues. As DNA, the CDR3 is TGTGCCACCAGTGGGGGGCCAAGGGGTGAGACCCAGTACTTC. Its protein product is CATSGGPRGETQYF.

The chain carries TRBV5-4 and TRBJ1-2; TRBD1 aligns across 8 bases. The CDR3 totals 14 residues. J lost 8 bases, V lost 0 bases, and 6 bases had no gene match. Per the germline V gene, CDR1 is SGHNT and CDR2 is YYREEE (reference sequence). The CDR3 reads CASSLADRDQGYTF. In DNA form, the CDR3 reads TGTGCCAGCAGCTTGGCGGACAGGGATCAAGGCTACACCTTC.

The chain employs TRBV20-1 and TRBJ1-4; D is unclear. The CDR3 is 11 residues long. From germline, CDR1 is DFQATT and CDR2 SNEGSKA (reference sequence). Trimming removed 5 bases from V and 6 bases from J, with 7 bases in between. The CDR3 loop reads CSARRDEKLFF. In DNA form, the CDR3 reads TGCAGTGCTCGGCGGGATGAAAAACTGTTTTTT.

V gene TRBV29-1 combines with J gene TRBJ1-1, with 8 bases fitting TRBD1. Germline lookup yields CDR1 SQVTM and CDR2 ANQGSEA. Unmatched junction bases numbered 18, after V lost 3 bases and J lost 6 bases. CDR3 length: 17 amino acids. The chain's CDR3 is CSVDFGQGLAKDAEAFF. In DNA form, the CDR3 reads TGCAGCGTTGATTTCGGACAGGGTCTCGCAAAAGACGCTGAAGCTTTCTTT.

The chain recombines TRBV5-1 with TRBJ2-1; D is unclear. The CDR3 covers 15 residues. Trimming left V 4 bases short and J 4 bases short, with 15 bases between. Germline assignment: CDR1 SGHRS and CDR2 YFSETQ. The CDR3 reads CASSTSSNSYNEQFF. DNA for the CDR3: TGCGCCAGCAGCACTTCTTCTAACAGTTACAATGAGCAGTTCTTC. The variable domain in full, with the rest retrieved from reference TRBV5-1 and TRBJ2-1, is KAGVTQTPRYLIKTRGQQVTLSCSPISGHRSVSWYQQTPGQGLQFLFEYFSETQRNKGNFPGRFSGRQFSNSRSEMNVSTLELGDSALYLCASSTSSNSYNEQFFGPGTRLTVL.

This clone was observed once. The chain recombines TRBV29-1 with TRBJ1-1; D remains unclear. This CDR3 is built from 14 residues. Looked up from germline, CDR1 is SQVTM and CDR2 is ANQGSEA. Trimming removed 3 bases at V and 5 bases at J, with 16 bases between. CDR3 nucleotides: TGCAGCGTTGAGTCCGGGGTCGGCGTTACTGAAGCTTTCTTT. It encodes CSVESGVGVTEAFF.